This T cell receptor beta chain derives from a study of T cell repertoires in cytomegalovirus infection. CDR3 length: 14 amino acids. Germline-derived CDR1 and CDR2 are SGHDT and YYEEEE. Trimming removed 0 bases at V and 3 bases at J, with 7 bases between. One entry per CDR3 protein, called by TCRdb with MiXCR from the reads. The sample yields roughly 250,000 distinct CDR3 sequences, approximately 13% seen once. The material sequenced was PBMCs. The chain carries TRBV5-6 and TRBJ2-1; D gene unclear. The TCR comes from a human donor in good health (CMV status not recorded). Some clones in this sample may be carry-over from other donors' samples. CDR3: CASSLESFYNEQFF. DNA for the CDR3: TGTGCCAGCAGCTTGGAATCCTTCTACAATGAGCAGTTCTTC.